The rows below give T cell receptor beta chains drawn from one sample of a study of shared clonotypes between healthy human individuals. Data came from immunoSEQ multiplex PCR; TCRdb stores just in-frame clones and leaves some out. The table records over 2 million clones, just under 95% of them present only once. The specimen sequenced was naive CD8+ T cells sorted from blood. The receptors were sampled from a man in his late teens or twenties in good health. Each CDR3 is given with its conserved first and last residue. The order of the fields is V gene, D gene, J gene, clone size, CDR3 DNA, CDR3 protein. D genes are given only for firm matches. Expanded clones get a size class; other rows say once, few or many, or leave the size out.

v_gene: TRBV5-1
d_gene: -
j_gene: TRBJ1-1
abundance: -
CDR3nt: TGCGCCAGCAGCTTGGAGCGGACAGCCAACACTGAAGCTTTCTTT
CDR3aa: CASSLERTANTEAFF

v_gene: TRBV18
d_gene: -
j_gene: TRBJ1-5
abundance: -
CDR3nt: TGTGCCAGCTCACCGGAGGGGCTGGGTCAGCCCCAGCATTTT
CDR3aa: CASSPEGLGQPQHF

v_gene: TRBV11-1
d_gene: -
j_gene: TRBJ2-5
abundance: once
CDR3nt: TGTGCCAGCAGCTTACCGGACCACTGGGAGACCCAGTACTTC
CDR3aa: CASSLPDHWETQYF

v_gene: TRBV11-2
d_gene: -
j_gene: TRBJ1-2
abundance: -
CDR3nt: TGTGCCAGCAGCCCCACCCTAGGGGCTACTAGTGGCTACACCTTC
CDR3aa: CASSPTLGATSGYTF

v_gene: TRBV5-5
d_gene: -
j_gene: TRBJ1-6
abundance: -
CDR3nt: TGTGCCAGCAGCTTGGGTTTTCTGGTTAATCATAATTCACCCCTCCACTTT
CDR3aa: CASSLGFLVNHNSPLHF

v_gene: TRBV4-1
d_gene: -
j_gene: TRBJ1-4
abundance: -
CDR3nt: TGCGCCAGCAGCCACAGACCGGGGACAAAGAATGAAAAACTGTTTTTT
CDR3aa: CASSHRPGTKNEKLFF

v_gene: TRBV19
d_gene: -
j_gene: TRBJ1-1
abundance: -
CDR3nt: TGTGCCAGTAGTATTGGGCCCTTCGGCACTGAAGCTTTCTTT
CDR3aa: CASSIGPFGTEAFF

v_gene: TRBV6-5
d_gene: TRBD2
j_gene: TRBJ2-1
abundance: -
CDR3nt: TGTGCCAGCAGTTACCCGACTAGCGGGAGTGATGAGCAGTTCTTC
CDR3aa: CASSYPTSGSDEQFF

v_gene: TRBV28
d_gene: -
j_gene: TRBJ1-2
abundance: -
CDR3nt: TGTGCCAGCAGCCCAGGGGATGCCTATGGCTACACCTTC
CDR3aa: CASSPGDAYGYTF

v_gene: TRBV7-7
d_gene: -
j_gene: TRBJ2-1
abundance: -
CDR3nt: TGTGCTAGCAGCTTAGACCCAGTTGGGGGTGAGCAGTTCTTC
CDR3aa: CASSLDPVGGEQFF

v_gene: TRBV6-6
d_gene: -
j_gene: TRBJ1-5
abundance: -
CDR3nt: TGTGCCAGCAGTTGGGGTGTTCATCAGCCCCAGCATTTT
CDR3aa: CASSWGVHQPQHF

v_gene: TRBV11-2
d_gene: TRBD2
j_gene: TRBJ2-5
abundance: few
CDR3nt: TGTGCCAGCAGCACTCGAACTAGCGGGGTTAGAGAGACCCAGTACTTC
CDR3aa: CASSTRTSGVRETQYF

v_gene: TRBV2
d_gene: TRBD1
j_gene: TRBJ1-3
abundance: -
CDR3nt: TGTGCCAGCAGTGAAGCCGGGACAGGGGGCGACTCTGGAAACACCATATATTTT
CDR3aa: CASSEAGTGGDSGNTIYF

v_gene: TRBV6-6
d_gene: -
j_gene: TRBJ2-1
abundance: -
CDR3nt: TGTGCCAGCAGTGAGAATGAGCAGTTCTTC
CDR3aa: CASSENEQFF

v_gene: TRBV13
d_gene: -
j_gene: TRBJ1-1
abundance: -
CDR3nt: TGTGCCAGCAGCTTAAGGGGGGAGGGCACTGAAGCTTTCTTT
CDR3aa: CASSLRGEGTEAFF

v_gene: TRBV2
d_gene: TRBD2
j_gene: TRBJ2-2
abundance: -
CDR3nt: TGTGCCAGCCAAAAGGCCCTAGCGGGGCTTACCGGGGAGCTGTTTTTT
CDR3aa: CASQKALAGLTGELFF

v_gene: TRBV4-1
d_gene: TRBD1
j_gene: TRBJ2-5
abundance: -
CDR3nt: TGCGCCAGCAGCCGGGGAACCGTGACAGGGGGCCGGGAGACCCAGTACTTC
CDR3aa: CASSRGTVTGGRETQYF